By its share, the clone carrying this TCR beta chain is medium-sized. The method was immunoSEQ multiplex PCR; TCRdb's version includes in-frame clones alone and lacks a portion of them. The table records some 110,000 clones, 90% of them present only once. This sample was taken from a study of T cell responses to AZD1222 COVID-19 vaccine. CDR3 size: 13 residues. The germline V and J ends were trimmed by 5 bases and 6 bases, with 11 bases remaining between them. Germline CDR1 reads SEHNR; CDR2 reads FQNEAQ (reference sequence). This TCR was sampled from an adult in good health. The chain couples TRBV7-9 to TRBJ2-1; no definite D call. Sequencing used peripheral blood, obtained on day 0 of AZD1222 vaccination. This chain's CDR3 is CASSETTINEQFF. Written as DNA, the CDR3 is TGTGCCAGCAGCGAGACGACCATCAATGAGCAGTTCTTC.